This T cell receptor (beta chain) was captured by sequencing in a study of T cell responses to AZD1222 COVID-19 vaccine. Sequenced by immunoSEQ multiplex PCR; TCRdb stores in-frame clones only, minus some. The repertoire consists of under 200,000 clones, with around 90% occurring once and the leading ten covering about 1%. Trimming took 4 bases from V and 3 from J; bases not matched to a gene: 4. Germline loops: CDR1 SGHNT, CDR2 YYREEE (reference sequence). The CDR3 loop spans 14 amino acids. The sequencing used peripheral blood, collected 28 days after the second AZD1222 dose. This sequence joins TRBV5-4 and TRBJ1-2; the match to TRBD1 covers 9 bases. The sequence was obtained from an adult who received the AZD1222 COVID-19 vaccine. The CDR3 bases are TGTGCCAGCAGCGGACGACAGGGGGACTATGGCTACACCTTC. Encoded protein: CASSGRQGDYGYTF.